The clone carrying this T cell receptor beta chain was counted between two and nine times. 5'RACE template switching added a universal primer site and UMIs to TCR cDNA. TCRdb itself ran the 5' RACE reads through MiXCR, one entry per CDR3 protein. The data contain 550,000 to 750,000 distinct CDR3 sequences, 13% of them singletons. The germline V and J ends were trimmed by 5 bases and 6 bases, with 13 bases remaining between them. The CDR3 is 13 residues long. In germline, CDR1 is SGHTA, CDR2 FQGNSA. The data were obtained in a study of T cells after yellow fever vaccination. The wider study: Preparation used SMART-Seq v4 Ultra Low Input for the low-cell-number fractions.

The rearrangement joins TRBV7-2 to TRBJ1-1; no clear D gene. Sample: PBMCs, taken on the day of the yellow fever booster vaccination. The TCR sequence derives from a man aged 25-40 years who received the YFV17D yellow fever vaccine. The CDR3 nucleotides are TGTGCCAGCAGCCTAAGAGGACGTCCTGAAGCTTTCTTT. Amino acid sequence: CASSLRGRPEAFF.